Listed below are T cell receptor beta chains from one sample, sequenced in a study of T cell responses to AZD1222 COVID-19 vaccine. This table comes from immunoSEQ multiplex PCR, and its TCRdb copy is limited to in-frame clones, with some not included. The data show 85,000 to 90,000 clones, roughly 90% seen once. Sequenced material: peripheral blood, taken on day 0 of AZD1222 vaccination. The origin of the receptors is an adult in good health. CDR3s include the opening cysteine and the closing phenylalanine or tryptophan. Fields, in order: J gene, V gene, clone size, D gene, CDR3 protein, CDR3 DNA. The D gene is left open where the match is weak. Where a row states a size, it is once, few, many or the class of an expanded clone; other rows omit it.

>TRBJ1-1|TRBV24-1|NA|NA
CATSVGVGNTEAFF
TGTGCCACCAGTGTCGGGGTCGGGAACACTGAAGCTTTCTTT
>TRBJ2-2|TRBV9|NA|TRBD1
CASSVVGQENTGELFF
TGTGCCAGCAGCGTAGTGGGACAGGAGAACACCGGGGAGCTGTTTTTT
>TRBJ2-1|TRBV18|few|TRBD1
CASSRGGGSYNEQFF
TGTGCCAGCTCGAGAGGGGGCGGCTCCTACAATGAGCAGTTCTTC
>TRBJ2-5|TRBV10-1|NA|TRBD2
CASSAPGLAGEETQYF
TGCGCCAGCAGTGCTCCGGGACTAGCGGGAGAAGAGACCCAGTACTTC
>TRBJ2-7|TRBV5-1|NA|TRBD1
CASSPTGGTYEQYF
TGCGCCAGCAGCCCGACAGGGGGGACCTACGAGCAGTACTTC
>TRBJ2-2|TRBV4-3|NA|NA
CASSQVRYGELFF
TGCGCCAGCAGCCAAGTTAGATACGGGGAGCTGTTTTTT
>TRBJ2-7|TRBV10-3|NA|TRBD1
CAISLKPGQGASEQYF
TGTGCCATCAGCCTAAAGCCGGGACAGGGGGCTTCCGAGCAGTACTTC
>TRBJ1-1|TRBV5-1|NA|NA
CASSLVSGTEAFF
TGCGCCAGCAGCTTGGTTTCGGGAACTGAAGCTTTCTTT
>TRBJ2-3|TRBV27|once|NA
CATRQVDTQYF
TGTGCCACCCGACAGGTAGATACGCAGTATTTT
>TRBJ1-5|TRBV28|once|TRBD1
CASHIQGRGQPQHF
TGTGCCAGCCATATACAGGGGAGAGGGCAGCCCCAGCATTTT
>TRBJ1-3|TRBV3-1/TRBV3-2|NA|NA
CASSLQGISGNTIYF
TGTGCCAGCAGCCTGCAGGGTATCTCTGGAAACACCATATATTTT
>TRBJ1-5|TRBV5-3|few|NA
CARSLRVGNILSNQPQHF
TGTGCCAGAAGCTTGCGGGTAGGCAATATACTTAGCAATCAGCCCCAGCATTTT
>TRBJ1-1|TRBV3-1/TRBV3-2|NA|NA
CASSLGLLDTEAFF
TGTGCCAGCAGCTTGGGACTGCTGGACACTGAAGCTTTCTTT
>TRBJ1-5|TRBV18|NA|TRBD1
CASSPGPGTGPQHF
TGTGCCAGCTCACCGGGTCCCGGGACAGGGCCCCAGCATTTT
>TRBJ1-2|TRBV5-6|NA|TRBD1
CASSLGRGQVYGYTF
TGTGCCAGCAGCTTGGGGAGGGGGCAGGTCTATGGCTACACCTTC
>TRBJ2-7|TRBV5-1|NA|TRBD1
CASSPGQGVHEQYF
TGCGCCAGCAGCCCGGGACAGGGGGTGCACGAGCAGTACTTC
>TRBJ1-3|TRBV9|NA|NA
CASSPLGFSGNTIYF
TGTGCCAGCAGCCCCCTCGGATTCTCTGGAAACACCATATATTTT
>TRBJ2-2|TRBV6-5|NA|TRBD2
CASSQLTSGAGELFF
TGTGCCAGCAGCCAACTCACTAGCGGGGCCGGGGAGCTGTTTTTT
>TRBJ2-2|TRBV12-3/TRBV12-4|NA|NA
CASSFQGTGELFF
TGTGCCAGCAGTTTCCAGGGTACCGGGGAGCTGTTTTTT
>TRBJ1-4|TRBV11-2|NA|NA
CASSLPDGTTNEKLFF
TGTGCCAGCAGCTTACCCGACGGGACAACTAATGAAAAACTGTTTTTT
>TRBJ2-6|TRBV5-6|NA|NA
CASSLRGTGANVLTF
TGTGCCAGCAGCTTGAGAGGGACTGGGGCCAACGTCCTGACTTTC
>TRBJ2-3|TRBV5-3|NA|TRBD1
CARSSDRGIQYAHTDTQYF
TGTGCCAGAAGCTCCGACAGGGGCATTCAATACGCACACACAGATACGCAGTATTTT
>TRBJ2-3|TRBV4-2|NA|TRBD2
CASRRGADSTDTQYF
TGTGCCAGCAGGCGGGGGGCAGACTCCACAGATACGCAGTATTTT
>TRBJ2-1|TRBV6-2/TRBV6-3|NA|NA
CASSYGWDVNNEQFF
TGTGCCAGCAGTTACGGGTGGGATGTGAATAATGAGCAGTTCTTC
>TRBJ2-5|TRBV5-4|NA|TRBD2
CASSFGTSAETQYF
TGTGCCAGCAGCTTCGGGACTAGCGCCGAGACCCAGTACTTC
>TRBJ1-2|TRBV5-1|NA|NA
CASSIQGRDYGYTF
TGCGCCAGCAGCATACAGGGAAGAGACTATGGCTACACCTTC
>TRBJ2-1|TRBV2|NA|TRBD2
CASSPGTSGRNEQFF
TGTGCCAGCAGCCCCGGGACTAGCGGGAGGAATGAGCAGTTCTTC
>TRBJ2-3|TRBV5-1|NA|TRBD1
CASSPREGQGSTDTQYF
TGCGCCAGCAGCCCGAGAGAAGGACAGGGCAGCACAGATACGCAGTATTTT
>TRBJ2-6|TRBV11-2|NA|NA
CASSTRRRDRSGANVLTF
TGTGCCAGCAGCACACGGAGGCGGGACCGCTCTGGGGCCAACGTCCTGACTTTC
>TRBJ1-4|TRBV19|NA|NA
CASTDSPTNEKLFF
TGTGCCAGTACCGACAGTCCAACTAATGAAAAACTGTTTTTT
>TRBJ2-7|TRBV2|NA|NA
CASTWAGAYEQYF
TGTGCCAGCACATGGGCGGGCGCCTACGAGCAGTACTTC
>TRBJ2-7|TRBV7-2|NA|TRBD1
CASSSGQGFHEQYF
TGTGCCAGCAGCTCCGGACAGGGATTCCACGAGCAGTACTTC
>TRBJ1-1|TRBV7-8|NA|NA
CASSPRWLNTEAFF
TGTGCCAGCAGCCCCCGGTGGTTGAACACTGAAGCTTTCTTT
>TRBJ1-2|TRBV10-2|NA|NA
CASNQGNYGYTF
TGCGCCAGCAATCAGGGTAACTATGGCTACACCTTC
>TRBJ2-2|TRBV2|NA|NA
CASSGLSTGELFF
TGTGCCAGCAGCGGACTGTCAACCGGGGAGCTGTTTTTT
>TRBJ2-2|TRBV7-2|NA|TRBD2
CASSFLSGSANTGELFF
TGTGCCAGCAGCTTTCTTAGCGGGAGTGCGAACACCGGGGAGCTGTTTTTT
>TRBJ2-2|TRBV6-1|NA|NA
CASSEAGGGTGELFF
TGTGCCAGCAGTGAAGCGGGAGGAGGAACCGGGGAGCTGTTTTTT
>TRBJ1-1|TRBV11-2|NA|NA
CASSTPRGHTEAFF
TGTGCCAGCAGTACTCCCCGGGGACACACTGAAGCTTTCTTT
>TRBJ1-5|TRBV10-2|NA|NA
CASSEASLTQPQHF
TGCGCCAGCAGTGAAGCGAGTTTGACTCAGCCCCAGCATTTT
>TRBJ1-3|TRBV25-1|NA|NA
CASSPDITIYF
TGTGCCAGCAGCCCTGACATCACCATATATTTT
>TRBJ2-1|TRBV19|NA|TRBD1
CASSIGGTGNLEQFF
TGTGCCAGTAGTATAGGGGGGACAGGGAATCTTGAGCAGTTCTTC
>TRBJ2-6|TRBV25-1|once|NA
CASRPQSSGANVLTF
TGTGCCAGCAGACCACAGAGCTCTGGGGCCAACGTCCTGACTTTC
>TRBJ1-1|TRBV3-1/TRBV3-2|NA|NA
CASSPTGTEAFF
TGTGCCAGCAGCCCAACAGGGACTGAAGCTTTCTTT
>TRBJ2-4|TRBV2|NA|NA
CASSDGISKNIQYF
TGTGCCAGCAGTGATGGGATATCCAAAAACATTCAGTACTTC
>TRBJ1-1|TRBV9|NA|NA
CASSPAGTSEAFF
TGTGCCAGCAGCCCCGCCGGGACATCTGAAGCTTTCTTT
>TRBJ2-1|TRBV5-1|NA|TRBD2
CASSLEVAGGPGEQFF
TGCGCCAGCAGCTTGGAAGTAGCGGGAGGGCCGGGGGAGCAGTTCTTC
>TRBJ1-5|TRBV19|NA|TRBD1
CASSMGQTGNQPQHF
TGTGCCAGTAGTATGGGTCAGACAGGGAATCAGCCCCAGCATTTT
>TRBJ2-3|TRBV12-5|NA|TRBD1
CASGSGTGGRDTQYF
TGTGCTAGTGGCTCCGGGACAGGGGGCAGAGATACGCAGTATTTT
>TRBJ1-1|TRBV5-1|NA|NA
CASSLAEGTEAFF
TGCGCCAGCAGCTTGGCCGAGGGGACTGAAGCTTTCTTT
>TRBJ2-5|TRBV19|NA|NA
CASSGQGTPGGTQYF
TGTGCCAGTTCTGGTCAAGGGACCCCAGGAGGGACCCAGTACTTC
>TRBJ2-3|TRBV6-2/TRBV6-3|once|NA
CASSRTDTQYF
TGTGCCAGCAGTCGCACAGATACGCAGTATTTT
>TRBJ1-2|TRBV18|few|TRBD1
CASSPSGQGGYGYTF
TGTGCCAGCTCACCAAGCGGACAGGGGGGCTATGGCTACACCTTC
>TRBJ1-5|TRBV7-9|NA|NA
CASSAGIDQPQHF
TGTGCCAGCTCAGCAGGGATCGATCAGCCCCAGCATTTT
>TRBJ2-3|TRBV5-8|NA|TRBD1
CASSLARTGANTDTQYF
TGTGCCAGCAGCTTGGCGCGGACAGGGGCAAACACAGATACGCAGTATTTT
>TRBJ2-1|TRBV7-8|few|NA
CASSLGRTDEQFF
TGTGCCAGCAGCTTAGGCCGGACAGATGAGCAGTTCTTC
>TRBJ2-1|TRBV6-2/TRBV6-3|once|TRBD2
CASSYSGTSGALYNEQFF
TGTGCCAGCAGTTACTCGGGGACTAGCGGGGCTCTCTACAATGAGCAGTTCTTC
>TRBJ1-1|TRBV3-1/TRBV3-2|NA|NA
CASSQEWGSPPDTEAFF
TGTGCCAGCAGCCAAGAGTGGGGTAGTCCCCCGGACACTGAAGCTTTCTTT